The present T cell receptor (beta chain) was sequenced within a study of shared clonotypes between healthy human individuals. Clones were sequenced by immunoSEQ multiplex PCR, and TCRdb holds only the in-frame ones, with some missing. Here the sample spans 450,000 to 500,000 clones, 60% to 80% being singletons. Healthy HIV-negative adults without recent acute infections or vaccinations served as donors. Looked up from germline, CDR1 is MNHNS and CDR2 is SASEGT. Trimming took off 6 bases at V and 7 bases at J, with 13 bases between the two ends. The CDR3 length is 14 residues. Sequences were obtained from PBMCs. This sequence joins TRBV6-1 and TRBJ1-6, with D unresolved. This TCR derives from a woman aged 40 to 49 in good health. Some clones in this sample may be carry-over from other donors' samples. The CDR3 nucleotides are TGTGCCAGCAGGCCGGATGGGTCGAATTCACCCCTCCACTTT. Its translation: CASRPDGSNSPLHF.